The sample holds a few counts of the clone carrying this TCR beta chain. One end of the junction varies from germline; a read error may be responsible. Together with a sample-barcoded 5' primer, a J-beta primer mix was included in a second PCR lasting about 7 to 12 cycles. Every sample produced at least 2.5 million CDR3-containing paired-end reads. TCRdb passed the 5' RACE reads through MiXCR, listing each CDR3 protein once. The sample lists about a million distinct CDR3 sequences; about 48% were seen once. The data stem from a study of blood T cells in healthy people across ages. The V gene's germline CDR1 is LNHNV and CDR2 YYDKDF (reference sequence). There are 15 residues in the CDR3. Extracted total RNA amounted to at least 6 micrograms for each sample.

Sequencing used blood. The chain employs TRBV15 and TRBJ2-1; 8 nucleotides align to TRBD2. The clonotype comes from a young man in good health. The CDR3 DNA reads TGTGCCACTAGCAATCCGGGACTAGACTTAGAGACCCAGTTCTTC. This translates into CATSNPGLDLETQFF.